The T cell receptor (beta chain) under discussion was sequenced for a study of T cell responses to AZD1222 COVID-19 vaccine. Looking at the study overall: Recipients boosted at about 4 weeks or about 12 weeks are pooled.

Study conclusions and caveats: Spike-wide vaccine-associated CD4 TCRs dominated at 160-218 and 743-854. Repertoire sampling occurred only after the peak T cell response. Variant regions that are unmutated are reportedly the target of nearly half of spike-specific TCRs.

Note on this clone: Its antigen is as yet unknown. Other DNA sequences of this sample code for an identical CDR3.

V was pared by 0 bases and J by 7 bases, with 10 bases between. The CDR3 has 15 residues. Germline CDR1 SEHNR, CDR2 FQNEAQ (reference sequence). Sequenced by immunoSEQ multiplex PCR; TCRdb stores in-frame clones only, minus some. Of roughly 110,000 clones listed, about nine tenths are singletons. The receptor was derived from an adult in good health. This specimen consisted of peripheral blood, obtained on day 0 of AZD1222 vaccination. This chain joins TRBV7-9 and TRBJ1-6, with D possibly TRBD1 on 5 matching bases. Here the CDR3 reads CASSLASGVNSPLHF. The CDR3 DNA reads as TGTGCCAGCAGCTTAGCCTCGGGGGTCAATTCACCCCTCCACTTT.